This is a list of T cell receptor beta chains from one sample in a study of OX40 agonist ivuxolimab in advanced cancers. Libraries were prepared by immunoSEQ multiplex PCR; TCRdb keeps only in-frame clonotypes and omits some of them. The profile shows 45,000 or so clones, nearly 90% of them singletons. The sequencing here drew on CD4+ or CD8+ T cells sorted from blood, taken in a trial of the OX40 agonist ivuxolimab. The receptors derive from an adult with an advanced solid tumor such as melanoma, head and neck, liver or kidney cancer. Each CDR3 is given with its conserved first and last residue. Fields, in order: V gene, D gene, clone size, CDR3 protein. The D gene is left open where the match is weak. Expanded clones are given a class, and other clones once, few, many or no size at all.

TRBV28	.	.	CASSFPSSDSLDNQPQHF
TRBV11-2	.	.	CASSFFNYEQYF
TRBV2	.	.	CASSPPGLNTEAFF
TRBV4-1	.	.	CASKGGGTEAFF
TRBV12-5	.	.	CASGLVTGGVGSEQYF
TRBV27	.	.	CASRKTTTGLSGANVLTF
TRBV28	TRBD1	.	CASSLVGGHYEQYF
TRBV18	TRBD2	.	CASSPIRVAGQETQYF
TRBV5-4	TRBD1	.	CASSQGQGYTEAFF
TRBV7-9	.	.	CASSPLFGSAANYGYTF
TRBV11-2	TRBD1	few	CASAPMTGLAFF
TRBV30	.	.	CASRDWNNNEQFF
TRBV28	TRBD2	.	CASIFGRGDTGELFF
TRBV4-1	.	once	CASSQSRDGTEAFF
TRBV5-6	.	medium-sized	CASSLGTSNYGYTF
TRBV7-9	.	.	CASSSNQAGIEQETQYF
TRBV9	.	.	CASALGSDNYGYTF
TRBV7-9	.	.	CASSASGTEAFF
TRBV6-5	.	once	CASSYLTGSNNEQFF
TRBV5-1	.	.	CASSPTLGTADYNSPLHF
TRBV28	.	.	CASSLVSGTASYEQYF
TRBV4-3	.	.	CASSQDSSQSYGYTF
TRBV7-6	TRBD1	.	CASSLARTGYGEKLFF
TRBV19	.	few	CASSIDLNTEAFF
TRBV6-1	.	.	CASSDLWGANYGYTF
TRBV7-6	.	.	CASSPANVATYEQYF
TRBV9	.	.	CASSVGTGTDTQYF
TRBV5-1	.	.	CASSEDPLGTQYF
TRBV29-1	.	.	CSVEREYEQYF
TRBV9	.	.	CASSDPGSRPGYTF
TRBV19	.	.	CASREGTSPTGELFF
TRBV5-6	TRBD1	once	CASTGGNTEAFF
TRBV6-5	.	.	CASSYASGYGYTF
TRBV19	.	once	CASSSTAEGEQYF
TRBV13	TRBD2	.	CASSPGRGDEQFF
TRBV5-4	TRBD2	.	CASSPPGLQAGELFF
TRBV28	.	.	CASRQSNQPQHF
TRBV9	TRBD2	.	CASSVDPSGGPSTDTQYF
TRBV9	.	.	CASSVGGKDTQYF
TRBV5-6	.	.	CASSYYGEKLFF
TRBV11-3	.	.	CASSLEAPGPSNQPQHF
TRBV5-4	.	.	CASSVRTYQETQYF
TRBV6-6	TRBD2	.	CGSGGPYEQYF
TRBV27	.	.	CASSLGVYNEQFF
TRBV6-5	TRBD1	.	CALPGQINEKLFF
TRBV28	.	.	CASIDSTVSNQPQHF